Shown below are 19 T cell receptor beta chains from a single sample sequenced in a study of shared clonotypes between healthy human individuals. The method was immunoSEQ multiplex PCR; TCRdb's version includes in-frame clones alone and lacks a portion of them. The data contain 2 million to 2.5 million clones, roughly 91% of them singletons. CD8 cells classed as naive were CD45RO-negative and positively selected for CCR7, excluding terminally differentiated effector memory CD45RA+ cells. Sequencing input: naive CD8+ T cells from PBMCs. The receptors shown here come from a man aged 18 to 30 in good health. Some clones in this sample may be carry-over from other donors' samples.

This chain uses TRBV7-9 with TRBJ1-3; D remains ambiguous. The CDR3 length is 16 residues. Germline V gene sequence: CDR1 SEHNR, CDR2 FQNEAQ (reference sequence). V was clipped by 3 bases and J by 0 bases, with 12 bases between them. The CDR3 protein is CASSLEVSGSGNTIYF. In nucleotides, the CDR3 is TGTGCCAGCAGCTTGGAGGTGAGCGGCTCTGGAAACACCATATATTTT.

The chain couples TRBV29-1 to TRBJ1-3; D not certain. The V gene's germline CDR1 is SQVTM and CDR2 ANQGSEA. Trimming took 4 bases from V and 4 from J, leaving 14 bases between them. The CDR3 is made up of 14 amino acids. CDR3 amino acids: CSVVSKGFGNTIYF. DNA of the CDR3: TGCAGCGTTGTGTCCAAAGGGTTCGGAAACACCATATATTTT.

The chain recombines TRBV15 with TRBJ2-7; 9 bases fit TRBD1. CDR3 length equals 15 residues. CDR1 is LNHNV and CDR2 is YYDKDF in the germline V gene (reference sequence). J was trimmed by 3 bases and V by 3 bases; bases with no gene match: 6. The CDR3 is CATSRDRGQNYEQYF. The CDR3 coding sequence is TGTGCCACCAGCAGGGACAGGGGACAGAACTACGAGCAGTACTTC.

The chain recombines TRBV7-9 with TRBJ2-1, with a weak D call TRBD2 (6 bases). Germline V gene lookup returns CDR1 SEHNR and CDR2 FQNEAQ (reference sequence). The CDR3 runs 14 residues. Trimming removed 0 bases from V and 8 bases from J, with 11 bases in between. In DNA, the CDR3 is TGTGCCAGCAGCTTAGCCGACGGAGGGGATGAGCAGTTCTTC. It is translated as CASSLADGGDEQFF.

The chain's CDR3 is CASSRQGLSSYEQYF. CDR3 bases: TGTGCCAGCAGCCGACAGGGGTTGAGCTCCTACGAGCAGTACTTC. J is TRBJ2-7 and V is TRBV5-8; 8 bases match TRBD1. V dropped 4 bases and J dropped 0; count of bases not matched to a gene: 6. This CDR3 spans 15 amino acids. In germline, CDR1 is SGHTS, CDR2 YDEGEE.

Regarding this clone: Other DNA variants within this sample encode the same CDR3. The chain carries TRBV19 and TRBJ2-5; D not resolved. Between the trimmed V and J ends, which lost 1 base and 1 base, there was a span of 7 bases. This CDR3 has 14 residues. Per germline, CDR1 LNHDA and CDR2 SQIVND (reference sequence). CDR3 region: CASSIGHFQETQYF. The CDR3 DNA reads TGTGCCAGTAGTATAGGTCACTTCCAAGAGACCCAGTACTTC.

The chain has TRBV4-3 and TRBJ2-2, with D hard to call. Germline V lookup: CDR1 LGHNA, CDR2 YSLEER. V gave up 4 bases and J gave up 2 bases, with 17 bases separating them. The CDR3 has 17 amino acids. CDR3 bases: TGCGCCAGCAGCCCACCCGTGGAGACACTTAACACCGGGGAGCTGTTTTTT. This gives the protein CASSPPVETLNTGELFF.

The J gene is TRBJ2-7, the V gene TRBV11-2; TRBD2 matches 7 bases. CDR3 length: 16 residues. The germline V gene has CDR1 SGHAT and CDR2 FQNNGV. J gave up 7 bases and V 1 base, and 13 bases lay outside the gene matches. Written as DNA, the CDR3 is TGTGCCAGCAGCTTAGGAGGTCTAGCGGAACCCTGGGAGCAGTACTTC. Its translation is CASSLGGLAEPWEQYF.

V gene TRBV2 combines with J gene TRBJ1-5; D unresolved. The CDR3 spans 17 residues. The V gene lost 4 bases and the J gene lost 4 bases, with 20 bases spanning the gap. Germline CDR1 is SNHLY and CDR2 is FYNNEI. This CDR3 is CASSGPPVRRNNQPQHF. The CDR3 region has the DNA TGTGCCAGCAGTGGGCCCCCCGTGAGACGGAATAATCAGCCCCAGCATTTT.

CDR3 loop: CASSSQGTSYEQYF. The CDR3 DNA reads TGTGCCAGCAGCTCCCAAGGGACCTCCTACGAGCAGTACTTC. This chain joins TRBV21-1 and TRBJ2-7. TRBV21-1 is termed a pseudogene. This CDR3 spans 14 amino acids.

About this clone: The sample contains more than one DNA sequence encoding this CDR3. The chain couples TRBV7-3 to TRBJ2-7, with 9 positions matching TRBD1. The germline gives CDR1 SGHTA, CDR2 FQGTGA. The CDR3 is 14 amino acids. Trimming removed 1 base from V and 4 bases from J; junction bases left unmatched: 2. The chain's CDR3 is CASSLRGQGYEQYF. The CDR3 DNA reads as TGTGCCAGCAGCTTAAGGGGACAGGGATACGAGCAGTACTTC. Drawing the rest from reference TRBV7-3 and TRBJ2-7, the complete variable domain is GAGVSQTPSNKVTEKGKYVELRCDPISGHTALYWYRQSLGQGPEFLIYFQGTGAADDSGLPNDRFFAVRPEGSVSTLKIQRTERGDSAVYLCASSLRGQGYEQYFGPGTRLTVT.

The V gene is TRBV28, the J gene TRBJ2-1; a possible D gene is TRBD1 (6 bases). V gave up 6 bases and J gave up 8 bases, with 14 bases separating them. The CDR3 has 13 amino acids. The germline V gene encodes CDR1 MDHEN and CDR2 SYDVKM. In nucleotides, the CDR3 is TGTGCCAGCAGAACTCCAGGGGACCATGAGCAGTTCTTC. Amino acids: CASRTPGDHEQFF.

The J gene is TRBJ2-7, the V gene TRBV5-5; 10 bases fit TRBD2. The CDR3 is 17 residues long. Germline-derived CDR1 and CDR2 are SGHKS and YYEKEE (reference sequence). Trimming removed 0 bases from V and 2 bases from J; junction bases left unmatched: 8. The chain's CDR3 is CASSLAPPSGSPYEQYF. The CDR3 DNA reads as TGTGCCAGCAGCTTGGCCCCCCCTAGCGGGAGTCCCTACGAGCAGTACTTC.

The CDR3 sequence is CASSAGLGANTGELFF. As DNA, the CDR3 is TGTGCCAGCAGCGCAGGGTTAGGGGCGAACACCGGGGAGCTGTTTTTT. This chain links TRBV7-6 with TRBJ2-2; TRBD1 might be the D (5 bases). The CDR3 loop spans 16 amino acids. The V end lost 5 bases, the J end lost 0 bases, and 13 bases lay between the germline ends. Germline CDR1 is SGHVS and CDR2 is FNYEAQ.

The chain combines TRBV9 with TRBJ2-7, with TRBD2 matching 11 bases. Germline V gene sequence: CDR1 SGDLS, CDR2 YYNGEE. V gave up 1 base and J gave up 4 bases; unmatched junction bases: 4. The CDR3 spans 15 residues. The CDR3 sequence is CASSVRGTSGYEQYF. The CDR3 nucleotides read TGTGCCAGCAGCGTAAGGGGGACTAGCGGTTACGAGCAGTACTTC.

The chain employs TRBV5-1 and TRBJ2-7, with 9 nucleotides matching TRBD1. The CDR3 sequence is 15 residues long. J gave up 2 bases and V 2 bases, and 5 bases lay outside the gene matches. Germline CDR1 reads SGHRS; CDR2 reads YFSETQ. CDR3 region: CASSFTGGHPYEQYF. CDR3 sequence (DNA): TGCGCCAGCAGCTTCACAGGGGGCCATCCCTACGAGCAGTACTTC.

The J gene is TRBJ2-7, the V gene TRBV5-1; perhaps TRBD2 as D (5 bases). CDR1 is SGHRS and CDR2 is YFSETQ in the germline V gene. The CDR3 is 14 residues long. The V end was cut by 0 bases, the J end by 5 bases, with 12 bases between. In nucleotides, the CDR3 is TGCGCCAGCAGCTTGGGAGGGCCGGTAGACGAGCAGTACTTC. Translating gives CASSLGGPVDEQYF.

The V gene is TRBV4-1, the J gene TRBJ2-6; no definite D call. CDR3 size: 16 residues. V was trimmed by 4 bases and J by 0 bases, leaving 10 bases between them. Per the germline V gene, CDR1 is MGHRA and CDR2 is YSYEKL. The CDR3: CASSLMADSGANVLTF. The CDR3 DNA reads as TGCGCCAGCAGCCTGATGGCGGACTCTGGGGCCAACGTCCTGACTTTC.

The chain recombines TRBV4-1 with TRBJ1-1; D is ambiguous. The germline CDR1 and CDR2 sequences are MGHRA and YSYEKL. With 4 bases removed from V and 1 base from J, the gap between germline ends came to 10 bases. The CDR3 loop spans 14 amino acids. The DNA for the CDR3 is TGCGCCAGCAGCCCCCAGGAGGGGAACACTGAAGCTTTCTTT. This codes for CASSPQEGNTEAFF.